This record concerns one TCR beta chain sequence. Germline CDR1 reads SEHNR; CDR2 reads FQNEAQ (reference sequence). Deletions cut 3 bases from V and 4 bases from J, with 9 bases between. The CDR3 runs to 13 residues. Generated by immunoSEQ multiplex PCR, the TCRdb table keeps only in-frame clones and is missing some. The sample yields around 70,000 clones, about 91% seen once. This entry belongs to a study of blood T cell repertoires in COVID-19. The overall study: Spain, Italy and the United States supplied samples that represented acute and convalescent COVID-19.

The sequenced sample consisted of peripheral blood. The sequence came from a human donor in a cohort sampled during active COVID-19. The rearrangement uses TRBV7-9 and TRBJ1-1; no clear D gene. CDR3 sequence reads: CASSFVRVTEAFF. CDR3 DNA: TGTGCCAGCAGCTTTGTGCGGGTCACTGAAGCTTTCTTT.